One sample yielded the 9 T cell receptor beta chains listed below, sequenced in a study of T-cell reconstitution after alpha-beta-depleted transplantation in children. Construction of the TCRbeta library involved unique molecular identifiers. TCRdb analysed the PCR reads with MiXCR anew, one entry per CDR3 protein. The sample carries about 980,000 distinct CDR3 sequences, 25% to 30% recorded once. The sequencing used PBMCs, mostly from graft donor cells, collected 360 days after TCRalphabeta/CD19-depleted stem cell transplant. These receptors all stem from a boy younger than two who had a stem cell transplant for SCID, so the T cells may come from the graft donor.

This clonotype has a handful of counts. The chain is built from TRBV12-3 or TRBV12-4 and TRBJ2-1, with D perhaps given as TRBD1 or TRBD2 (5 bases each). The CDR3 is 19 amino acids. Trimming shortened V by 1 base and J by 4 bases, and 23 bases separated the two germline ends. The CDR3 nucleotides are TGTGCCAGCAGTTTAGATAGGGTACGGGGCGATGACAGTTACAATGAGCAGTTCTTC. Its translation: CASSLDRVRGDDSYNEQFF.

This clonotype was seen a handful of times. The V gene is TRBV20-1, the J gene TRBJ2-3; maybe TRBD2 (5 bases). CDR1 is DFQATT, CDR2 SNEGSKA, per germline (reference sequence). This CDR3 region has 14 residues. The germline V and J ends were trimmed by 5 bases and 4 bases, with 16 bases remaining between them. The CDR3 here is CSARGVPLADTQYF. The CDR3 DNA follows: TGCAGTGCTCGGGGAGTTCCATTGGCAGATACGCAGTATTTT.

This clonotype has a count of ten or more. The V gene is TRBV21-1, the J gene TRBJ2-4; the tabulated D call, TRBD2, remains unverified against the DNA. TRBV21-1 corresponds to a pseudogene. The CDR3 loop spans 17 amino acids. The CDR3 loop is CASSKDPLGGAKNIQYF. In DNA form, the CDR3 reads TGTGCCAGCAGCAAAGATCCCTTGGGAGGGGCCAAAAACATTCAGTACTTC.

CDR3 loop: CASGVGANEKLFF. The CDR3 coding sequence is TGTGCCAGCGGTGTTGGTGCTAATGAAAAACTGTTTTTT. This sequence joins TRBV25-1 and TRBJ1-4; D gene ambiguous. Trimming shortened V by 8 bases and J by 3 bases, and 10 bases separated the two germline ends. The germline V gene encodes CDR1 MGHDK and CDR2 SYGVNS. This CDR3 region has 13 residues.

This clonotype has just a few counts. The genes are TRBV4-1 and TRBJ2-7, with 7 bases lining up with TRBD1. V lost 1 base to trimming and J lost 3 bases; unmatched junction nucleotides: 6. The V gene's germline CDR1 is MGHRA and CDR2 YSYEKL. The CDR3 loop spans 15 amino acids. The CDR3 is CASSQGDSYYYEQYF. The CDR3 bases are TGCGCCAGCAGCCAAGGGGACAGCTACTACTACGAGCAGTACTTC.

The chain employs TRBV5-1 and TRBJ2-1; 8 bases fit TRBD2. V lost 5 bases, J lost 4 bases, and 8 bases stayed unmatched. Germline V CDR1 and CDR2: SGHRS, YFSETQ. The CDR3 spans 15 residues. CDR3 sequence reads: CASRVSTSGYNEQFF. The CDR3 DNA reads TGCGCCAGCAGAGTAAGTACTAGCGGATACAATGAGCAGTTCTTC.

Only one count was recorded for this clonotype. The rearrangement links TRBV5-1 to TRBJ2-6, with D perhaps matching TRBD1 or TRBD2 (5 bases each). The CDR3 is made up of 17 amino acids. Germline V lookup: CDR1 SGHRS, CDR2 YFSETQ. Trimming left V 3 bases short and J 0 bases short, with 13 bases between. DNA of the CDR3: TGCGCCAGCAGCTATAGGACCGGGACCTCTGGGGCCAACGTCCTGACTTTC. This encodes CASSYRTGTSGANVLTF.

A few counts support this clonotype. The junction and the germline gene differ at one end; a read error may be behind it. For the CDR3, the DNA is TGTGCCAGCAGTTTTGTCGGTGGATGGGAATTT. This translates into CASSFVGGWEF. The J gene is TRBJ1-1, the V gene TRBV12-3 or TRBV12-4; D is ambiguous. This CDR3 has 11 residues.

The sample holds a few counts of this clonotype. This chain joins TRBV20-1 and TRBJ2-7; D gene uncertain. CDR1 is DFQATT, CDR2 SNEGSKA, per germline (reference sequence). This CDR3 is 11 amino acids long. V was pared by 5 bases and J by 2 bases, with 7 bases between. The CDR3 sequence is CSALNTYEQYF. CDR3 sequence (DNA): TGCAGTGCTCTTAATACCTACGAGCAGTACTTC.